The rows below give T cell receptor beta chains drawn from one sample of a study of vaccination effects on CD4 cells after COVID-19. The assay was immunoSEQ multiplex PCR, and TCRdb's table has in-frame clones only and misses some. The sample includes roughly 41,000 clones, 70% to 85% seen only once; the top ten take 2.9%. No antigen has been assigned to these receptors. The sample here was CD4+ T cells from PBMCs cultured with HCoV-NL63 spike peptides, taken before COVID-19 vaccination. Source of these receptors: a human donor who received a COVID-19 vaccine. CDR3s include the opening cysteine and the closing phenylalanine or tryptophan.

v_call: TRBV19
j_call: TRBJ1-6
cdr3_aa: CASTSGGGILSPLHF

v_call: TRBV5-1
j_call: TRBJ2-2
cdr3_aa: CASRNDRGTGELFF

v_call: TRBV5-1
j_call: TRBJ2-3
cdr3_aa: CASRIWSTDTQYF

v_call: TRBV6-6
j_call: TRBJ2-1
cdr3_aa: CASSRDAEQFF

v_call: TRBV6-5
j_call: TRBJ1-1
cdr3_aa: CASSYEGFGTEAFF

v_call: TRBV7-2
j_call: TRBJ1-3
cdr3_aa: CASRQNTGNTIYF

v_call: TRBV19
j_call: TRBJ1-2
cdr3_aa: CASNSGRGGGYTF

v_call: TRBV18
j_call: TRBJ2-1
cdr3_aa: CASSSEGLAANEQFF

v_call: TRBV24-1
j_call: TRBJ2-3
cdr3_aa: CATSDSSDNTDTQYF

v_call: TRBV5-6
j_call: TRBJ2-3
cdr3_aa: CASSLSSGGPSTDTQYF

v_call: TRBV11-1
j_call: TRBJ2-5
cdr3_aa: CASSLGFLRTQYF

v_call: TRBV7-6
j_call: TRBJ1-3
cdr3_aa: CASSLGQGSGNTIYF

v_call: TRBV7-2
j_call: TRBJ1-1
cdr3_aa: CASSLVLISEAFF

v_call: TRBV12-3/TRBV12-4
j_call: TRBJ2-1
cdr3_aa: CASSLTDYNEQFF

v_call: TRBV13
j_call: TRBJ1-3
cdr3_aa: CASSSPGLSGNTIYF

v_call: TRBV5-4
j_call: TRBJ2-1
cdr3_aa: CASSSTSGGANEQFF

v_call: TRBV6-6
j_call: TRBJ1-4
cdr3_aa: CASTGTTNEKLFF

v_call: TRBV3-1/TRBV3-2
j_call: TRBJ1-1
cdr3_aa: CASSPTPFTEAFF

v_call: TRBV2
j_call: TRBJ2-3
cdr3_aa: CASRTRGGQGATDTQYF

v_call: TRBV5-1
j_call: TRBJ1-1
cdr3_aa: CASRPGTGRTEAFF

v_call: TRBV20-1
j_call: TRBJ2-3
cdr3_aa: CSANRVDTQYF

v_call: TRBV7-3
j_call: TRBJ1-5
cdr3_aa: CASSLAEGQPQHF

v_call: TRBV28
j_call: TRBJ1-5
cdr3_aa: CASSRADYSPQHF

v_call: TRBV28
j_call: TRBJ1-5
cdr3_aa: CASSSEAGNQPQHF

v_call: TRBV6-5
j_call: TRBJ2-5
cdr3_aa: CASSYRGGGQETQYF

v_call: TRBV18
j_call: TRBJ1-6
cdr3_aa: CASSPDRTDAYNSPLHF

v_call: TRBV4-1
j_call: TRBJ2-5
cdr3_aa: CASSQVRIGGSRETQYF

v_call: TRBV5-5
j_call: TRBJ1-5
cdr3_aa: CASSLSSGNQPQHF

v_call: TRBV29-1
j_call: TRBJ2-3
cdr3_aa: CSGTGTVSPDTQYF

v_call: TRBV4-3
j_call: TRBJ2-3
cdr3_aa: CASSHVAGDTQYF

v_call: TRBV7-9
j_call: TRBJ2-5
cdr3_aa: CASSRTGIQETQYF

v_call: TRBV2
j_call: TRBJ1-6
cdr3_aa: CASTRVSYNSPLHF

v_call: TRBV18
j_call: TRBJ1-1
cdr3_aa: CASSPLVGQGEAFF

v_call: TRBV19
j_call: TRBJ1-5
cdr3_aa: CASSIVLGQGVNQPQHF

v_call: TRBV29-1
j_call: TRBJ1-1
cdr3_aa: CSVDSSSGAGAFF

v_call: TRBV18
j_call: TRBJ2-3
cdr3_aa: CASSPRGQGVTDTQYF

v_call: TRBV6-5
j_call: TRBJ1-4
cdr3_aa: CATTRETGDEKLFF

v_call: TRBV18
j_call: TRBJ1-6
cdr3_aa: CASSPPNSEPNSPLHF

v_call: TRBV3-1/TRBV3-2
j_call: TRBJ2-5
cdr3_aa: CASSAAGNQETQYF

v_call: TRBV3-1/TRBV3-2
j_call: TRBJ2-5
cdr3_aa: CASSRTTGEKTQYF

v_call: TRBV7-2
j_call: TRBJ1-1
cdr3_aa: CASSSAGRTEAFF

v_call: TRBV19
j_call: TRBJ1-5
cdr3_aa: CASSDRRGVWPQHF

v_call: TRBV12-3/TRBV12-4
j_call: TRBJ2-3
cdr3_aa: CASTRDTTDTQYF

v_call: TRBV28
j_call: TRBJ2-5
cdr3_aa: CASSSDSETQYF

v_call: TRBV5-1
j_call: TRBJ2-2
cdr3_aa: CASSLDRGNTGELFF

v_call: TRBV10-2
j_call: TRBJ2-2
cdr3_aa: CASSALAPANTGELFF

v_call: TRBV6-6
j_call: TRBJ1-5
cdr3_aa: CASKEGTGHQPQHF

v_call: TRBV6-5
j_call: TRBJ2-1
cdr3_aa: CASRRRLWGYNEQFF

v_call: TRBV6-5
j_call: TRBJ1-4
cdr3_aa: CASSYSTHATNEKLFF

v_call: TRBV19
j_call: TRBJ1-1
cdr3_aa: CASSVSRGRGGTEAFF

v_call: TRBV18
j_call: TRBJ2-3
cdr3_aa: CASSLSRTDTQYF

v_call: TRBV30
j_call: TRBJ1-6
cdr3_aa: CAWRPGLQNSPLHF

v_call: TRBV6-4
j_call: TRBJ1-2
cdr3_aa: CASSRSGTEGNYGYTF

v_call: TRBV6-5
j_call: TRBJ2-3
cdr3_aa: CASSYEGTQYF

v_call: TRBV7-2
j_call: TRBJ2-5
cdr3_aa: CASSPSAETQYF

v_call: TRBV12-3/TRBV12-4
j_call: TRBJ2-1
cdr3_aa: CASRWTSGNEQFF

v_call: TRBV4-1
j_call: TRBJ1-5
cdr3_aa: CASSPIQGYSNQPQHF